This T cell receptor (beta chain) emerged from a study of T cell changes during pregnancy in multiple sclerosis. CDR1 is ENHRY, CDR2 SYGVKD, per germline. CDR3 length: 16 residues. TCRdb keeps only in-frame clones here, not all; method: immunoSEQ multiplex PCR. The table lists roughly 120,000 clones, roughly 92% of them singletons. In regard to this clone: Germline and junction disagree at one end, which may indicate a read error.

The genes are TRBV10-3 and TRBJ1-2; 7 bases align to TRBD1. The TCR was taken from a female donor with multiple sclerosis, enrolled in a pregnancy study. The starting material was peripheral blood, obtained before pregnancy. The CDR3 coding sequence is TGTGCCATCAGCGATACACCGGGACAGCAATACTATGGCCACACCTTC. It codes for CAISDTPGQQYYGHTF.